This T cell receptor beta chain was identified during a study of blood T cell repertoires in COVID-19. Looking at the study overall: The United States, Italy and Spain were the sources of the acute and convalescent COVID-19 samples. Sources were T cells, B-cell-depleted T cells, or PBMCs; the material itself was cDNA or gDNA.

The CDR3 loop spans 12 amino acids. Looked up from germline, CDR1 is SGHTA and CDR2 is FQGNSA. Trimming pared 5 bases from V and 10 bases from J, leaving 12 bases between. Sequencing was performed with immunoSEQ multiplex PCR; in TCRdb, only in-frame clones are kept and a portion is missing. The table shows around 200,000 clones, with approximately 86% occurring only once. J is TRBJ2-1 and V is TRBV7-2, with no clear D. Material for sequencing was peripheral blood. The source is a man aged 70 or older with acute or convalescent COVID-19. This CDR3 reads CASSQSAREQFF. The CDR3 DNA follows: TGTGCCAGCAGCCAATCGGCCAGGGAGCAGTTCTTC.